This TCR beta chain was obtained from a study of identical twins. Regarding the study as a whole: Not following the same donors, the study drew its conclusions from cross-sectional statistical analysis.

MiXCR was run by TCRdb on the 5' RACE reads, yielding one entry per CDR3 protein. The repertoire holds under 1 million distinct CDR3 sequences, with 10% to 15% as singletons. The germline V gene has CDR1 SGHVS and CDR2 FQNEAQ. The CDR3 is 19 amino acids. V was clipped by 0 bases and J by 5 bases; unmatched bases: 12. As for this clonotype: Antigen specificity is unknown.

These data are also associated with another study on yellow fever vaccine responses in identical twins.

The origin of this receptor is a woman aged 18-29 years in good health. The rearrangement links TRBV7-8 to TRBJ2-5; 13 nucleotides agree with TRBD2. Sequencing input: PBMCs. CDR3 DNA sequence: TGTGCCAGCAGCTTAGCGGGACTAGCGGGGCCGAGGCACAGGGAGACCCAGTACTTC. Its translation: CASSLAGLAGPRHRETQYF.